The sequence of this T cell receptor beta chain was determined in a study of CD8+CD57+ T cells in acquired aplastic anemia. Genomic DNA, the template, was used for profiling of the TCR beta VDJ and CDR3. TCRdb re-analysed the reads in MiXCR, keeping a single row per CDR3 protein. The sample lists 150,000 to 200,000 distinct CDR3 sequences, around 40% seen once, with under 1.2% in the top ten. This clonotype showed up many times. The sequencing sample was made of sorted CD4+, CD8+, or CD8+CD57+ T cells (not recorded which) from PBMCs. This sequence originates from a human donor in good health.

The CDR3 region is CASSLSERAPPYF. CDR3 coding DNA: TGCGCCAGCAGCTTGTCTGAGAGAGCTCCCCCGTATTTT. This chain links TRBV5-1 with TRBJ2-3; no clear D gene. This CDR3 region has 13 residues. V lost 1 base and J 14 bases, leaving 17 bases between the germline ends. In germline, CDR1 is SGHRS, CDR2 YFSETQ.